This T cell receptor (beta chain) is from a study of human CD4 T cells and Enterobacteriaceae. Study-level results: Ex vivo clonotype reactivity was inferred only by sequence matching.

With regard to this clone: Its antigen is unknown.

Detection sensitivity for ex vivo total memory CD4+ was one cell in 200,000. Generated by immunoSEQ multiplex PCR, the TCRdb table keeps only in-frame clones and is missing some. Found here are some 30,000 clones, approximately 82% of them singletons; the top ten hold about 1.5%. This CDR3 has 15 residues. V lost 5 bases and J lost 7; bases outside the gene matches: 10. CDR1 and CDR2 from the germline V gene are SGHTA and FQGTGA. Memory CD4+ T cells were sorted as all CD4+ cells except CD45RA+CCR7+CD95- naive cells, over 95% pure. Total CD4+ T cells and monocytes came from CD4/CD14 microbead positive selection. Sorting first excluded CD8+, CD14+, CD16+, CD56+, CD19+ and CD25-bright cells.

This sequence was found in a human donor in good health. J is TRBJ1-5 and V is TRBV7-3; 8 bases are a match to TRBD1. The sequenced material came from memory CD4+ T cells from blood. The CDR3 loop is CASSKGQAGKQPQHF. The CDR3 region has the DNA TGTGCCAGCAGCAAGGGACAGGCGGGGAAACAGCCCCAGCATTTT. Complete variable domain (other parts from reference TRBV7-3 and TRBJ1-5): GAGVSQTPSNKVTEKGKYVELRCDPISGHTALYWYRQSLGQGPEFLIYFQGTGAADDSGLPNDRFFAVRPEGSVSTLKIQRTERGDSAVYLCASSKGQAGKQPQHFGDGTRLSIL.